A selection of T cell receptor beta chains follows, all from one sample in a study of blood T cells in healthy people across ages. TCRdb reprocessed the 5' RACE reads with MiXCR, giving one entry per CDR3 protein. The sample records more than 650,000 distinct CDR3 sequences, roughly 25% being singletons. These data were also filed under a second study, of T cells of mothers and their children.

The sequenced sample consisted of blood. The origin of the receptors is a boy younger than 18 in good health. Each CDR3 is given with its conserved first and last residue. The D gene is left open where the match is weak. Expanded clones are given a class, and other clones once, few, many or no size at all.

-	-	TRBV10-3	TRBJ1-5	TGCGCCATCAGTGAGTCAAGGGGGGAACAGCCCCAGCATTTT	CAISESRGEQPQHF
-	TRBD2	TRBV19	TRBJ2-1	TGTGCCAGTAGTATAGCTAGCGGGGGGCAAAGAAATGAGCAGTTCTTC	CASSIASGGQRNEQFF
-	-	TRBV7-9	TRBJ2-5	TGTGCCAGCAGCTTAGCCGGGCAGGACCACCAAGAGACCCAGTACTTC	CASSLAGQDHQETQYF
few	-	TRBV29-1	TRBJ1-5	TGCAGCGTTGAGACAGCTAGCAATCAGCCCCAGCATTTT	CSVETASNQPQHF
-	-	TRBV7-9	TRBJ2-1	TGTGCCAGCAGCTCAATTCCCAATGAGCAGTTCTTC	CASSSIPNEQFF
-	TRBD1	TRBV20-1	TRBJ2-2	TGCAGTGCTAGGGGACAGGGACTCAGGGAGCTGTTTTTT	CSARGQGLRELFF
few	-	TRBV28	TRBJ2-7	TGTGCCAGCAGCCTGGACAGATTACGAGAGCAGTACTTC	CASSLDRLREQYF
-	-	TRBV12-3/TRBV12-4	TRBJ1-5	TGTGCCAGCAGTTTAGACGGAGGGCGAAATCAGCCCCAGCATTTT	CASSLDGGRNQPQHF
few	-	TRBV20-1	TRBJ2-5	TGCAGTGCTAGACGGCGAGTCCAAGAGACCCAGTACTTC	CSARRRVQETQYF
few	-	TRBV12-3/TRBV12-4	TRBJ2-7	TGTGCCAGCAGATCGACAGGTTACTCCTACGAGCAGTACTTC	CASRSTGYSYEQYF
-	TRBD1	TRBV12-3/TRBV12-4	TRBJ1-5	TGTGCCAGCAGGTCACAGGGGGGCAGCAATCAGCCCCAGCATTTT	CASRSQGGSNQPQHF
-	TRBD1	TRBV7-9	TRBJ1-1	TGTGCCAGCAGCCAGAGGGACAGAGGTACTGAAGCTTTCTTT	CASSQRDRGTEAFF
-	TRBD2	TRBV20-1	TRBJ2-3	TGCAGTGCTAGTGGGCCGGGACTAGCGGGGTTCACAGATACGCAGTATTTT	CSASGPGLAGFTDTQYF
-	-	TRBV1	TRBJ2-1	TGCACCAGCAGCCAAGCTCAACACAATGAGCAGTTCTTC	CTSSQAQHNEQFF
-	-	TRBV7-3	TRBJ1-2	TGTGCCAGCAGCTTAACCGGGGCAGGCGACTATGGCTACACCTTC	CASSLTGAGDYGYTF
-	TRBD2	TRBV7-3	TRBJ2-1	TGTGCCAGCAGCTTATACGGGGGGGCCGTCAATGAGCAGTTCTTC	CASSLYGGAVNEQFF
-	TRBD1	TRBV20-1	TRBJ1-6	TGCAGTGCTAGAGATATCGGGGGACAGGAGGCCGATTCACCCCTCCACTTT	CSARDIGGQEADSPLHF
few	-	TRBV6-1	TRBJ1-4	TGTGCCAGCAGTGATCTACCGGGGCCCAATGAAAAACTGTTTTTT	CASSDLPGPNEKLFF
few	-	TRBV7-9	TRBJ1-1	TGTGCCAGCAACCCAACGGGTGGGACTGAAGCTTTCTTT	CASNPTGGTEAFF
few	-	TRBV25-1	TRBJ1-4	TGTGCCAGCAGTGAAACAGGGTATGAAAAACTGTTTTTT	CASSETGYEKLFF
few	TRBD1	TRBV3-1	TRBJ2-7	TGTGCCAGCAGTCAATTAGGGGGCGGTTGGTACGAGCAGTACTTC	CASSQLGGGWYEQYF
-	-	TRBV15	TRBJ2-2	TGTGCCACCAGCAGAGACGGCAGGGGAGAGGAGCTGTTTTTT	CATSRDGRGEELFF